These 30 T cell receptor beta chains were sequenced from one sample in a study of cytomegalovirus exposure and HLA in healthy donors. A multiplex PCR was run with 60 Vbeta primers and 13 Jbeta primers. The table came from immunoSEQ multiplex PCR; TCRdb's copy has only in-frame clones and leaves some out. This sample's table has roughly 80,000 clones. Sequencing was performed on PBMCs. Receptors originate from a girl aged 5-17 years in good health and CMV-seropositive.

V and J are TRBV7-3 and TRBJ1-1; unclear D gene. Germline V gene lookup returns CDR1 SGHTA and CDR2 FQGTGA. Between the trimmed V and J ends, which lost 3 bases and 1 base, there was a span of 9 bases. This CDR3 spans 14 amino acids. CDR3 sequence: CASSFGGRNTEAFF. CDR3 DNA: TGTGCCAGCAGCTTTGGAGGACGGAACACTGAAGCTTTCTTT.

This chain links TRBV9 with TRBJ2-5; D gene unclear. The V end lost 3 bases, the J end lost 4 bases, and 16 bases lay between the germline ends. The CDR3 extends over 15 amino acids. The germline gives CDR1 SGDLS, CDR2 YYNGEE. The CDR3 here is CASSAGHGSTETQYF. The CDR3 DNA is TGTGCCAGCAGCGCTGGTCACGGGTCCACAGAGACCCAGTACTTC.

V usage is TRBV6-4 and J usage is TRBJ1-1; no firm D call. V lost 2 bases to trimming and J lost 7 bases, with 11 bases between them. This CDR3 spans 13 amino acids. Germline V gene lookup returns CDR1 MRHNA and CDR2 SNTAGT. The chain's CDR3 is CASSDGESNEAFF. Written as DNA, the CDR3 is TGTGCCAGCAGTGACGGGGAGTCAAATGAAGCTTTCTTT.

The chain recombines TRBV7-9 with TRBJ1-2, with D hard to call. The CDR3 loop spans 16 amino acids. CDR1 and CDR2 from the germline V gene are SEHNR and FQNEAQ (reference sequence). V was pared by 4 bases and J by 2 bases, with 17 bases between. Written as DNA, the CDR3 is TGTGCCAGCAGCTCGACGGAGGGTTTCCGAAACTATGGCTACACCTTC. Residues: CASSSTEGFRNYGYTF.

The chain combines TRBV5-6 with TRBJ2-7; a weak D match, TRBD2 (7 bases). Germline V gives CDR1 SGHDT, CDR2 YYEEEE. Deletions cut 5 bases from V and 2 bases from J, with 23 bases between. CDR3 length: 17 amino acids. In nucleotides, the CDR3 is TGTGCCAGCAGGAGTGGGGGGGGCAGGGCGAGCGCCTACGAGCAGTACGTC. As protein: CASRSGGGRASAYEQYV.

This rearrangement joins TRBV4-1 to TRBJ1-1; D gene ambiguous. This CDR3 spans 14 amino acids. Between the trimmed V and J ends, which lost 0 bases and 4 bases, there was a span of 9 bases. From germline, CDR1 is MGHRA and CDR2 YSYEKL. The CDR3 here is CASSQEKEPTEAFF. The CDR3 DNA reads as TGCGCCAGCAGCCAAGAGAAGGAGCCCACTGAAGCTTTCTTT.

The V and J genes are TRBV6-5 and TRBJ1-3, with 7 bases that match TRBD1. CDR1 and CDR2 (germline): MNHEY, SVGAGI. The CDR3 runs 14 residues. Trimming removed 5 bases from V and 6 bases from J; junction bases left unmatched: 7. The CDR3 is CASSPRQGVNTIYF. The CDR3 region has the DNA TGTGCCAGCAGTCCCAGACAGGGTGTAAACACCATATATTTT.

The CDR3 loop reads CASSLLYGTGGETQYF. The CDR3 coding sequence is TGCGCCAGCAGCCTCTTATACGGGACAGGTGGAGAGACCCAGTACTTC. The chain recombines TRBV4-3 with TRBJ2-5, with 8 nucleotides matching TRBD1. Trimming took 4 bases from V and 4 from J; bases not matched to a gene: 11. From germline, CDR1 is LGHNA and CDR2 YSLEER. The CDR3 is 16 amino acids.

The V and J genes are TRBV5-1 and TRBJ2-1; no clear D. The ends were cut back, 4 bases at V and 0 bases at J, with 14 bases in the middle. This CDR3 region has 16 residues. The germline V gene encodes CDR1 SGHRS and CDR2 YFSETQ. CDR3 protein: CASSPTAESSYNEQFF. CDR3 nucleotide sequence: TGCGCCAGCAGCCCGACCGCGGAGAGCTCCTACAATGAGCAGTTCTTC.

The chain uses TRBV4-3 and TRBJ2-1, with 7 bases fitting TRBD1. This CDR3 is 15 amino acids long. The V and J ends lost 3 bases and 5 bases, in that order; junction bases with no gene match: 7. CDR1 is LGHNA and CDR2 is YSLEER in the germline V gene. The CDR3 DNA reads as TGCGCCAGCAGCCATGGGACAGCATTACACAATGAGCAGTTCTTC. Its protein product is CASSHGTALHNEQFF.

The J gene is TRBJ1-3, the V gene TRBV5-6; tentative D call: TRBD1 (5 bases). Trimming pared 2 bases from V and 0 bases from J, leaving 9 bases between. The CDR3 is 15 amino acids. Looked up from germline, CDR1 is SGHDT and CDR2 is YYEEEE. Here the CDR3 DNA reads TGTGCCAGCAGCTTCCTGGGGCCCTCTGGAAACACCATATATTTT. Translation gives CASSFLGPSGNTIYF. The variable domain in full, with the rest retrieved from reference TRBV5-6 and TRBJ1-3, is DAGVTQSPTHLIKTRGQQVTLRCSPKSGHDTVSWYQQALGQGPQFIFQYYEEEERQRGNFPDRFSGHQFPNYSSELNVNALLLGDSALYLCASSFLGPSGNTIYFGEGSWLTVV.

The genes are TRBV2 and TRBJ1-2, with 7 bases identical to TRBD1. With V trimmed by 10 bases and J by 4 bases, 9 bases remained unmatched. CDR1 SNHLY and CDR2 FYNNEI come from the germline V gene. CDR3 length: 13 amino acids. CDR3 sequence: CAIRGTASYGYTF. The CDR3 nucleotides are TGTGCCATAAGAGGGACAGCTAGCTATGGCTACACCTTC. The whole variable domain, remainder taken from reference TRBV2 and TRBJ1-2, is EPEVTQTPSHQVTQMGQEVILRCVPISNHLYFYWYRQILGQKVEFLVSFYNNEISEKSEIFDDQFSVERPDGSNFTLKIRSTKLEDSAMYFCAIRGTASYGYTFGSGTRLTVV.

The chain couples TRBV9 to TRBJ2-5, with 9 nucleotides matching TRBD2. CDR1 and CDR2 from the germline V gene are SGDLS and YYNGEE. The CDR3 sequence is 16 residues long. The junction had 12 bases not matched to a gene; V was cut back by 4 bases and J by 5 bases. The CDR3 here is CASSPHSGGPQETQYF. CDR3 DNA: TGTGCCAGCAGCCCGCATAGCGGGGGACCCCAGGAGACCCAGTACTTC.

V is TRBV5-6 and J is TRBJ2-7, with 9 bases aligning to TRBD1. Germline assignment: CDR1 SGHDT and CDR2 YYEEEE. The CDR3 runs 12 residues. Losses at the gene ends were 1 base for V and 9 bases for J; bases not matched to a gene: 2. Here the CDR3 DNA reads TGTGCCAGCAGCTTGCGGGGACAGGGGCAGTACTTC. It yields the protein CASSLRGQGQYF.

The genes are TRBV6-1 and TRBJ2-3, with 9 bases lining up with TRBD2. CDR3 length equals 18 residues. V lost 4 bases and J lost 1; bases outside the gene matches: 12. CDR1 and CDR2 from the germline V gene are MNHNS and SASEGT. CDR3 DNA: TGTGCCAGCAGTGCAGGGAGCGGGGGGTTGAGGGGCACAGATACGCAGTATTTT. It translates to CASSAGSGGLRGTDTQYF.

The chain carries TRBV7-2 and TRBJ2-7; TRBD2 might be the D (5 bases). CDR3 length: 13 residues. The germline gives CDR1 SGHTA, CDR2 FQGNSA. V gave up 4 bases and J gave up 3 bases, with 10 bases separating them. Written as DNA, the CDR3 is TGTGCCAGCAGCTCGGGATTTGGCTACGAGCAGTACTTC. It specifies CASSSGFGYEQYF.

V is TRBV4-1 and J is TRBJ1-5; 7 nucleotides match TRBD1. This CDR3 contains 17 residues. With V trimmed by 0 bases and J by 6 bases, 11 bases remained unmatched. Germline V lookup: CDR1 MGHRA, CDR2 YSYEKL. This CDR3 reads CASSQERIGTEVQPQHF. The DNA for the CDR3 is TGCGCCAGCAGCCAAGAAAGGATCGGGACAGAAGTTCAGCCCCAGCATTTT.

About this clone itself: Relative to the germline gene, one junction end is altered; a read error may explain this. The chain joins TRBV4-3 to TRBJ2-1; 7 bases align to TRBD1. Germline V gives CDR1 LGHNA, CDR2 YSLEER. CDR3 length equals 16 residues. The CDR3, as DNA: TGCGCCAGCAGCCAAAAAGAGGGGGCCTCCGACAATGAGCAGTTCTTC. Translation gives CASSQKEGASDNEQFF.

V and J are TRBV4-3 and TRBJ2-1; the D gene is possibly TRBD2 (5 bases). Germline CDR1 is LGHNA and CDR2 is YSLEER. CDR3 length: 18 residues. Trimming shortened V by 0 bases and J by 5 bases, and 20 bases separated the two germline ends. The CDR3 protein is CASSQDGPGSALDNEQFF. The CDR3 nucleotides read TGCGCCAGCAGCCAAGATGGCCCGGGGTCCGCCCTAGACAATGAGCAGTTCTTC.

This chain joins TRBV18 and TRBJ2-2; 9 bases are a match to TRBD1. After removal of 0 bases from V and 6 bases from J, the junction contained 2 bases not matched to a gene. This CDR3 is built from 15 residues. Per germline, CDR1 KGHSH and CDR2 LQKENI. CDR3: CASSPPTGGSGELFF. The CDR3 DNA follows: TGTGCCAGCTCACCACCGACAGGGGGGTCCGGGGAGCTGTTTTTT. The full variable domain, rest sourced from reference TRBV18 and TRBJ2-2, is NAGVMQNPRHLVRRRGQEARLRCSPMKGHSHVYWYRQLPEEGLKFMVYLQKENIIDESGMPKERFSAEFPKEGPSILRIQQVVRGDSAAYFCASSPPTGGSGELFFGEGSRLTVL.

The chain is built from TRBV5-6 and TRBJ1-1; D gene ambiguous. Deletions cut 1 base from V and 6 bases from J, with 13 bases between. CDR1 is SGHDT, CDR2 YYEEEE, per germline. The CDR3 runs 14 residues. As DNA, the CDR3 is TGTGCCAGCAGCTTGATTAGGGAGCGGGCTGAAGCTTTCTTT. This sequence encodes CASSLIRERAEAFF. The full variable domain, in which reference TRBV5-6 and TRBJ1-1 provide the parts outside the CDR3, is DAGVTQSPTHLIKTRGQQVTLRCSPKSGHDTVSWYQQALGQGPQFIFQYYEEEERQRGNFPDRFSGHQFPNYSSELNVNALLLGDSALYLCASSLIRERAEAFFGQGTRLTVV.

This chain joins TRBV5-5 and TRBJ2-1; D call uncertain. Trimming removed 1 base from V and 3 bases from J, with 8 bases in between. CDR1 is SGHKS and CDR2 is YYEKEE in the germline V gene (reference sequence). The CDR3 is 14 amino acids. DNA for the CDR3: TGTGCCAGCAGCTTGCGGGTTCTCTACAATGAGCAGTTCTTC. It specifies CASSLRVLYNEQFF.

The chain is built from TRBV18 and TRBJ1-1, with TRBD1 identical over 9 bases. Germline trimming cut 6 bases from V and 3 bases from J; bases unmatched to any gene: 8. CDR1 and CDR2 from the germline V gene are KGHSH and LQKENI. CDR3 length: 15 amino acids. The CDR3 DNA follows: TGTGCCAGCTCCCCGGGACAGGGAGACTACACTGAAGCTTTCTTT. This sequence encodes CASSPGQGDYTEAFF.

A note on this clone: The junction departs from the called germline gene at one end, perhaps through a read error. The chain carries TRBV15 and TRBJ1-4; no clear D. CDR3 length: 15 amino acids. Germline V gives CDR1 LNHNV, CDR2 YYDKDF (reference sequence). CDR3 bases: TGTGCCACCAGCGGAGAGCTGCGGGGTAATGAAAAACTGTTTTTT. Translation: CATSGELRGNEKLFF.

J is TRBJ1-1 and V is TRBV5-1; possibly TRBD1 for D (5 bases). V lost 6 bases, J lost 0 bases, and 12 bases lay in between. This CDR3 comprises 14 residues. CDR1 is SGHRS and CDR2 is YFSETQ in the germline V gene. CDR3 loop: CASKWTYLNTEAFF. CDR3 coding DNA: TGCGCCAGCAAGTGGACATATTTGAACACTGAAGCTTTCTTT.

The CDR3 coding sequence is TGTGCCAGCAGCCAAGGTGGGCTAGCGGGGGGGCCAGGGGAGCTGTTTTTT. Its protein is CASSQGGLAGGPGELFF. The gene calls are TRBV4-2 and TRBJ2-2; 12 bases are shared with TRBD2. CDR3 size: 17 residues. The V and J ends lost 1 base and 8 bases, in that order; junction bases with no gene match: 8. Germline V gene data show CDR1 as LGHNA and CDR2 as YNFKEQ.

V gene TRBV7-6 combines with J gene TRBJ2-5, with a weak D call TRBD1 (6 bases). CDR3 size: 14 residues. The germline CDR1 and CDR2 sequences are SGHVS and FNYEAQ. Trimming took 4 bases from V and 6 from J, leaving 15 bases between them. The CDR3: CASSSYRVVKTQYF. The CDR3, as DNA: TGTGCCAGCAGCTCTTACAGGGTTGTGAAGACCCAGTACTTC. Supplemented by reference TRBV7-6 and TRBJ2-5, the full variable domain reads GAGVSQSPRYKVTKRGQDVALRCDPISGHVSLYWYRQALGQGPEFLTYFNYEAQQDKSGLPNDRFSAERPEGSISTLTIQRTEQRDSAMYRCASSSYRVVKTQYFGPGTRLLVL.

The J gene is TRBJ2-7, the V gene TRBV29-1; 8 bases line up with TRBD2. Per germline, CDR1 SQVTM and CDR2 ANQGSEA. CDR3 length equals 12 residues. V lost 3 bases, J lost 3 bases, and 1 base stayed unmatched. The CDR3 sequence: CSVEGLDYEQYF. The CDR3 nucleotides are TGCAGCGTTGAGGGACTAGACTACGAGCAGTACTTC.

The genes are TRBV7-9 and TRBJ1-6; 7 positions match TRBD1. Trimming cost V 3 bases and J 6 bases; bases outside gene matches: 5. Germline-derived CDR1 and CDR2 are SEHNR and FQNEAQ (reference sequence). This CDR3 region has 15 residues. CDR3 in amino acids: CASSFRDSLNSPLHF. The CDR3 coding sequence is TGTGCCAGCAGCTTCCGGGACAGCCTTAATTCACCCCTCCACTTT.

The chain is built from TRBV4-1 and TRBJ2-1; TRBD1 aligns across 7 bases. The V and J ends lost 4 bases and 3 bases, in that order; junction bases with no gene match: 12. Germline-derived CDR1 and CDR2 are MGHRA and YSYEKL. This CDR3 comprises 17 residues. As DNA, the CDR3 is TGCGCCAGCAGCCTAAGGGGGCCGGGGATCCTCTACAATGAGCAGTTCTTC. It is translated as CASSLRGPGILYNEQFF.